What follows are 24 T cell receptor beta chains derived from one specimen sequenced in a study of T cell changes during pregnancy in multiple sclerosis. Sequencing used immunoSEQ multiplex PCR; TCRdb keeps in-frame clones, though not all of them. The table records about 26,000 clones, 89% of them present only once. The starting material was CD8+ T cells from peripheral blood mononuclear cells, obtained in the second trimester of pregnancy. These TCRs come from a female donor with multiple sclerosis, enrolled in a pregnancy study.

This clone was recorded once. The chain joins TRBV4-1 to TRBJ2-7, with unresolved D. The germline V gene has CDR1 MGHRA and CDR2 YSYEKL. V was pared by 1 base and J by 2 bases, with 9 bases between. The CDR3 is 14 amino acids. The CDR3 nucleotides read TGCGCCAGCAGCCAAGTCGCCAGTCCCTACGAGCAGTACTTC. Translated: CASSQVASPYEQYF.

This clone was counted once. The V call is TRBV28, the J call TRBJ2-7, with D possibly matching TRBD2 (6 bases). The CDR3 sequence is 15 residues long. The germline V gene has CDR1 MDHEN and CDR2 SYDVKM. Trimming took 3 bases from V and 0 from J, leaving 12 bases between them. The CDR3 sequence is CASSLGLASSYEQYF. For the CDR3, the DNA is TGTGCCAGCAGTTTGGGGCTAGCGTCCTCCTACGAGCAGTACTTC. Together with reference TRBV28 and TRBJ2-7, the CDR3 gives the full variable domain: DVKVTQSSRYLVKRTGEKVFLECVQDMDHENMFWYRQDPGLGLRLIYFSYDVKMKEKGDIPEGYSVSREKKERFSLILESASTNQTSMYLCASSLGLASSYEQYFGPGTRLTVT.

This chain joins TRBV28 and TRBJ2-1; TRBD2 matches at 7 bases. CDR1 is MDHEN and CDR2 is SYDVKM in the germline V gene. The CDR3 length is 16 residues. J gave up 5 bases and V 1 base, and 8 bases lay outside the gene matches. The CDR3 DNA follows: TGTGCCAGCAGTTTATCACTAGCGATCATCCACAATGAGCAGTTCTTC. Protein: CASSLSLAIIHNEQFF.

The chain couples TRBV7-3 to TRBJ1-5, with 9 bases lining up with TRBD1. Trimming at V came to 2 bases and at J to 2 bases, leaving 4 bases not matched to a gene. Germline V gene data show CDR1 as SGHTA and CDR2 as FQGTGA. This CDR3 is built from 16 residues. The CDR3: CASSLGTGTGNQPQHF. The CDR3 bases are TGTGCCAGCAGCTTAGGGACAGGGACTGGCAATCAGCCCCAGCATTTT.

The genes are TRBV7-9 and TRBJ2-7; 11 bases map to TRBD2. CDR3 length equals 12 residues. CDR1 SEHNR and CDR2 FQNEAQ come from the germline V gene (reference sequence). Germline trimming cut 6 bases from V and 6 bases from J; bases unmatched to any gene: 1. The CDR3 loop reads CASRTSGTEQYF. As DNA, the CDR3 is TGTGCCAGCAGGACTAGCGGGACCGAGCAGTACTTC.

V is TRBV30 and J is TRBJ2-2, with no clear D. Germline V CDR1 and CDR2: GTSNPN, SVGIG (reference sequence). This CDR3 has 12 residues. Trimming removed 2 bases from V and 5 bases from J, with 6 bases in between. CDR3 sequence (DNA): TGTGCCTGGAGTTTCGGGACCGGGGAGCTGTTTTTT. It is translated as CAWSFGTGELFF.

The rearrangement uses TRBV28 and TRBJ2-5, with TRBD2 matching over 14 bases. There are 19 residues in the CDR3. J lost 0 bases, V lost 6 bases, and 12 bases had no gene match. CDR1 is MDHEN, CDR2 SYDVKM, per germline. The CDR3 DNA sequence: TGTGCCAGCAGCCCTGGACTAGCGGGAGGAGGGCAGTACCAAGAGACCCAGTACTTC. Its protein is CASSPGLAGGGQYQETQYF.

The rearrangement joins TRBV6-5 to TRBJ2-1; a weak D match, TRBD2 (5 bases). This CDR3 is built from 14 residues. Germline CDR1 reads MNHEY; CDR2 reads SVGAGI. V was clipped by 5 bases and J by 2 bases, with 10 bases between them. CDR3 in amino acids: CASSLDWPYNEQFF. The CDR3 coding sequence is TGTGCCAGCAGTCTGGACTGGCCCTACAATGAGCAGTTCTTC.

This chain connects TRBV27 to TRBJ1-2; TRBD1 aligns across 7 bases. This CDR3 has 15 residues. Per germline, CDR1 MNHEY and CDR2 SMNVEV (reference sequence). Losses at the gene ends were 0 bases for V and 14 bases for J; bases not matched to a gene: 15. The CDR3, as DNA: TGTGCCAGCAGTTTATCGGGCACGGGACAGTTCTCCTATACCTTC. Its protein product is CASSLSGTGQFSYTF.

The chain joins TRBV27 to TRBJ1-2, with D tentatively TRBD1 (5 bases). The V gene's germline CDR1 is MNHEY and CDR2 SMNVEV (reference sequence). The V end lost 0 bases, the J end lost 4 bases, and 18 bases lay between the germline ends. The length of the CDR3 is 17 residues. CDR3 protein: CASSLSSQANRFYGYTF. The CDR3 coding sequence is TGTGCCAGCAGTTTATCGTCACAAGCCAACAGGTTCTATGGCTACACCTTC.

The gene calls are TRBV27 and TRBJ1-2; 7 nucleotides match TRBD1. Germline V CDR1 and CDR2: MNHEY, SMNVEV (reference sequence). The junction had 11 bases not matched to a gene; V was cut back by 3 bases and J by 4 bases. There are 16 residues in the CDR3. The CDR3 sequence: CASSFNLGQTFYGYTF. As DNA, the CDR3 is TGTGCCAGCAGTTTTAATTTGGGACAGACTTTCTATGGCTACACCTTC.

This chain joins TRBV5-1 and TRBJ2-3; tentatively, D is TRBD1 (5 bases). V lost 3 bases and J lost 0, with 5 bases in between. This CDR3 region has 13 residues. The germline gives CDR1 SGHRS, CDR2 YFSETQ. The CDR3 DNA is TGCGCCAGCAGCTACAGGAGCACAGATACGCAGTATTTT. Residues: CASSYRSTDTQYF.

This chain connects TRBV28 to TRBJ1-4; D unclear. The CDR3 spans 15 residues. V dropped 5 bases and J dropped 0 bases, with 10 bases sitting between them. From germline, CDR1 is MDHEN and CDR2 SYDVKM. The CDR3 nucleotides are TGTGCCAGCAGTGCCCTCAGTGCAACTAATGAAAAACTGTTTTTT. This translates into CASSALSATNEKLFF.

The rearrangement joins TRBV5-1 to TRBJ2-7, with TRBD1 identical over 7 bases. Looked up from germline, CDR1 is SGHRS and CDR2 is YFSETQ. Trimming cost V 0 bases and J 1 base; bases outside gene matches: 1. The CDR3 sequence is 14 residues long. The CDR3 coding sequence is TGCGCCAGCAGCTTGGGGGACAGTTCCTACGAGCAGTACTTC. Translating gives CASSLGDSSYEQYF.

The rearrangement joins TRBV19 to TRBJ2-7, with 10 bases identical to TRBD1. V lost 1 base, J lost 5 bases, and 5 bases stayed unmatched. This CDR3 spans 15 amino acids. CDR1 LNHDA and CDR2 SQIVND come from the germline V gene (reference sequence). The CDR3 DNA reads TGTGCCAGTAGTATAGGGGACAGGGGAATCAACGAGCAGTACTTC. It translates to CASSIGDRGINEQYF.

V is TRBV27 and J is TRBJ1-2; D gene unclear. The germline gives CDR1 MNHEY, CDR2 SMNVEV (reference sequence). This CDR3 contains 14 residues. Trimming took 0 bases from V and 4 from J, leaving 9 bases between them. The CDR3 DNA reads as TGTGCCAGCAGTTTATCCCCAGGAGGCTATGGCTACACCTTC. Protein sequence: CASSLSPGGYGYTF.

Remarks on this clone: This CDR3 is also generated by other DNA sequences in the sample. The chain employs TRBV5-1 and TRBJ2-7; no clear D gene. V was cut by 1 base and J by 2 bases, with 7 bases left in between. The CDR3 totals 13 residues. Per germline, CDR1 SGHRS and CDR2 YFSETQ. CDR3 in DNA: TGCGCCAGCAGCTTGTATAGCACCTACGAGCAGTACTTC. Amino acid sequence: CASSLYSTYEQYF.

The rearrangement links TRBV5-6 to TRBJ1-4; 9 nucleotides align to TRBD1. The CDR3 is made up of 15 amino acids. CDR1 is SGHDT and CDR2 is YYEEEE in the germline V gene. Losses at the gene ends were 3 bases for V and 5 bases for J; bases not matched to a gene: 5. The CDR3 DNA reads as TGTGCCAGCAGCTCCTCCGGGACAGGGAATGAAAAACTGTTTTTT. Translation: CASSSSGTGNEKLFF.

The chain is built from TRBV10-2 and TRBJ2-6; possibly TRBD2 for D (5 bases). Trimming took off 6 bases at V and 2 bases at J, with 11 bases between the two ends. The CDR3 has 15 amino acids. Germline CDR1 is WSHSY and CDR2 is SAAADI. The CDR3 DNA follows: TGCGCCAGCAGACCGGTGGAGGCTGGGGCCAACGTCCTGACTTTC. Translated: CASRPVEAGANVLTF.

Here the CDR3 reads CASSPRQGDSNQPQHF. CDR3 nucleotides: TGTGCCAGCAGCCCACGACAGGGGGATAGCAATCAGCCCCAGCATTTT. The chain couples TRBV6-6 to TRBJ1-5, with 9 bases fitting TRBD1. V shed 6 bases and J 0 bases; nucleotides not matched to a gene: 6. Per germline, CDR1 MNHNY and CDR2 SVGAGI (reference sequence). The CDR3 spans 16 residues.

The V gene is TRBV28, the J gene TRBJ2-7; tentatively, D is TRBD1 (6 bases). Germline assignment: CDR1 MDHEN and CDR2 SYDVKM. The CDR3 runs to 17 residues. Trimming removed 1 base from V and 7 bases from J, with 23 bases in between. For the CDR3, the DNA is TGTGCCAGCAGTTTATTCCTTCGCAGGGGAACCACTCGTGAGCAGTACTTC. The encoded protein is CASSLFLRRGTTREQYF.

The chain couples TRBV4-1 to TRBJ2-7; 10 nucleotides align to TRBD1. The ends lost 3 bases at V and 3 bases at J; junction bases unmatched: 5. The CDR3 sequence is 15 residues long. Germline V CDR1 and CDR2: MGHRA, YSYEKL. The CDR3 is CASSHGTGEFYEQYF. The CDR3 nucleotides are TGCGCCAGCAGCCACGGGACAGGGGAATTCTACGAGCAGTACTTC.

V usage is TRBV7-9 and J usage is TRBJ2-1; 9 bases line up with TRBD1. The germline gives CDR1 SEHNR, CDR2 FQNEAQ (reference sequence). The CDR3 consists of 16 residues. V gave up 3 bases and J gave up 6 bases; unmatched junction bases: 9. For the CDR3, the DNA is TGTGCCAGCAGCTTGATTGGGACAGGGACCCTCAATGAGCAGTTCTTC. It translates to CASSLIGTGTLNEQFF.

This chain connects TRBV11-3 to TRBJ2-2, with 8 bases identical to TRBD2. From germline, CDR1 is SGHNT and CDR2 YENEEA. The CDR3 extends over 16 amino acids. The ends lost 5 bases at V and 3 bases at J; junction bases unmatched: 8. The CDR3: CASSPRTSLHTGELFF. The CDR3 bases are TGTGCCAGCAGCCCTCGGACTAGCCTACACACCGGGGAGCTGTTTTTT.